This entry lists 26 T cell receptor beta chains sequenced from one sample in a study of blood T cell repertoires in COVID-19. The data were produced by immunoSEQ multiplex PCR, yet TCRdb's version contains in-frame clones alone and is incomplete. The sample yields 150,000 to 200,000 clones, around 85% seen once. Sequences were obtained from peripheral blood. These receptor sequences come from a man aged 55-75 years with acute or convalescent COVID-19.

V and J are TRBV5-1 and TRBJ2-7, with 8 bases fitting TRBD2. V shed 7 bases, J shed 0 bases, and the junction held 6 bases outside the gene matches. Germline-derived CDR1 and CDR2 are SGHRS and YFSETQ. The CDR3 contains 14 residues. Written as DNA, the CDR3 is TGCGCCAGCGCAACAGCGGGAGCCTCCTACGAGCAGTACTTC. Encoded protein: CASATAGASYEQYF.

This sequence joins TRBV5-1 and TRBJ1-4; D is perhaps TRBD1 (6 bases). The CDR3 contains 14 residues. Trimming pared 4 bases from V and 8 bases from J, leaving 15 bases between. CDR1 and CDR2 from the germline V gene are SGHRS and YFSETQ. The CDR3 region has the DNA TGCGCCAGCAGCATCCAGGGGCGCGAGGAAAAACTGTTTTTT. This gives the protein CASSIQGREEKLFF.

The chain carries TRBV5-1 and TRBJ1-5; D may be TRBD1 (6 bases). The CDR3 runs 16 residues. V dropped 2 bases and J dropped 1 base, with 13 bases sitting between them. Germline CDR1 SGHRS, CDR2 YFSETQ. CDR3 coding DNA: TGCGCCAGCAGCTTATACAGGGAAGGGAGCAATCAGCCCCAGCATTTT. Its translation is CASSLYREGSNQPQHF.

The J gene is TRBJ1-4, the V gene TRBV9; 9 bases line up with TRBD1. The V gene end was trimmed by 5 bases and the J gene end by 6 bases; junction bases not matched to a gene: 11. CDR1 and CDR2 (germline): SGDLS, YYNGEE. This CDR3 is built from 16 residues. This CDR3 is CASSPTGTGRYEKLFF. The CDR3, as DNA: TGTGCCAGCAGTCCTACCGGGACAGGGCGTTATGAAAAACTGTTTTTT.

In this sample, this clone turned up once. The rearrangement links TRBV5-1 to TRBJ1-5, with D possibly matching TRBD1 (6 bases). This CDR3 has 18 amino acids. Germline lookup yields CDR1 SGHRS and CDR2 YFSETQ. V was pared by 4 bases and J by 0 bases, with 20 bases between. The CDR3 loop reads CASSESDRSRDSNQPQHF. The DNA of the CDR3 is TGCGCCAGCAGCGAGTCAGACAGGAGCCGGGATAGCAATCAGCCCCAGCATTTT.

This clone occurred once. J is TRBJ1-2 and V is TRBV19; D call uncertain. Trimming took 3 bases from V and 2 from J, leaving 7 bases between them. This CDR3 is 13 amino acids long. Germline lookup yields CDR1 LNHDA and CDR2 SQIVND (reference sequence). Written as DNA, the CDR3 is TGTGCCAGTAGTATGTCTAGAAACTATGGCTACACCTTC. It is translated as CASSMSRNYGYTF.

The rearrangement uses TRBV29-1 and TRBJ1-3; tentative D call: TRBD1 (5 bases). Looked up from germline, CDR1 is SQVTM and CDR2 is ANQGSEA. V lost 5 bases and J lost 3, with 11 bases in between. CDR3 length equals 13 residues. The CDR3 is CSVRLGGGNTIYF. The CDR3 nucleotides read TGCAGCGTTCGACTGGGGGGTGGAAACACCATATATTTT.

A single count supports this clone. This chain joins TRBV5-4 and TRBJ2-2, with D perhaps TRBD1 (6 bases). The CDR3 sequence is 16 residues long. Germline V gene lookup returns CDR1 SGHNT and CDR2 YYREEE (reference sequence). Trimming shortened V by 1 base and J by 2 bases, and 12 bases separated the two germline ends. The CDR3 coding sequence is TGTGCCAGCAGCTTGTCACTCAGGGGAAACACCGGGGAGCTGTTTTTT. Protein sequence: CASSLSLRGNTGELFF.

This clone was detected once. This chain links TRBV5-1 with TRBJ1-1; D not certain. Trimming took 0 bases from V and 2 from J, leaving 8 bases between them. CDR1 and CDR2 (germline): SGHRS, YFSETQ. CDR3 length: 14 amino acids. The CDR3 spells CASSLEQRNTEAFF. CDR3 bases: TGCGCCAGCAGCTTGGAACAAAGAAACACTGAAGCTTTCTTT.

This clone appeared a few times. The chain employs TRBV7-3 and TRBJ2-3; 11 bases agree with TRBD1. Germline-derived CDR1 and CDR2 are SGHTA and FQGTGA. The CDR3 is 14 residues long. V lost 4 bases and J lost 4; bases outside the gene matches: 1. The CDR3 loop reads CASSSGQGADTQYF. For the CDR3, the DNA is TGTGCCAGCAGCTCGGGACAGGGGGCAGATACGCAGTATTTT.

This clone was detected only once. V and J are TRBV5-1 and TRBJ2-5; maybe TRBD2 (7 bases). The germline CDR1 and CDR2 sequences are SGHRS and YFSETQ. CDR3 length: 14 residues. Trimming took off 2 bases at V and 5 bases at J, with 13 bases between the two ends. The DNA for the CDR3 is TGCGCCAGCAGCTTTCAGGGGAGGGACGAGACCCAGTACTTC. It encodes CASSFQGRDETQYF.

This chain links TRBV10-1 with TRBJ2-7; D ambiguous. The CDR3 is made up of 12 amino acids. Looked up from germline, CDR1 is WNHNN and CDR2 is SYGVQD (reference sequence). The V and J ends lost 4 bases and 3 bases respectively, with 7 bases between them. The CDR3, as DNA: TGCGCCAGCAGTGGGCCAAACTACGAGCAGTACTTC. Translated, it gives CASSGPNYEQYF.

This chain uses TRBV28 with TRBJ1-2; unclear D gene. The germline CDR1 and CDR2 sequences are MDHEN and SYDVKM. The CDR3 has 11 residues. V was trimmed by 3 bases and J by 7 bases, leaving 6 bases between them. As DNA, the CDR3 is TGTGCCAGCAGTTTTTTCGGTGGCTACACCTTC. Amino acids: CASSFFGGYTF.

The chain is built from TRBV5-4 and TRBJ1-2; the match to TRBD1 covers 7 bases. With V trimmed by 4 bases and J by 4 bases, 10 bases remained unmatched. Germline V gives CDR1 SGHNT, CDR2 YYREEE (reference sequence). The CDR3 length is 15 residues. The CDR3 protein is CASSPGGGTVYGYTF. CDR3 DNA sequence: TGTGCCAGCAGCCCCGGCGGGGGGACAGTCTATGGCTACACCTTC.

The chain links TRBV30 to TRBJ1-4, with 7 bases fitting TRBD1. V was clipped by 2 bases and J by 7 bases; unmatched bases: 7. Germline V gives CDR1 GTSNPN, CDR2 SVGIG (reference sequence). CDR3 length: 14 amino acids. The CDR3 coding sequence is TGTGCCTGGAGTCTCGGGACAGCGATTGAAAAACTGTTTTTT. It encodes CAWSLGTAIEKLFF.

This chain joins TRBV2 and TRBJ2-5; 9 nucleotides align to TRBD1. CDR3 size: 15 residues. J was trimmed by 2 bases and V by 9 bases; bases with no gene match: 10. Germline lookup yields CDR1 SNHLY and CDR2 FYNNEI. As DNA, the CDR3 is TGTGCCAGGGAGGACAGGGGACTTGATCAAGAGACCCAGTACTTC. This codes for CAREDRGLDQETQYF. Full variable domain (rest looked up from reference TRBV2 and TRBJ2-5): EPEVTQTPSHQVTQMGQEVILRCVPISNHLYFYWYRQILGQKVEFLVSFYNNEISEKSEIFDDQFSVERPDGSNFTLKIRSTKLEDSAMYFCAREDRGLDQETQYFGPGTRLLVL.

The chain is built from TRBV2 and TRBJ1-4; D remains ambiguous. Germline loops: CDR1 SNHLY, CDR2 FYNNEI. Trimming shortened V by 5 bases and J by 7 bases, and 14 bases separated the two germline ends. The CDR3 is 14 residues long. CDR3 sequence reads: CASSPRPRSEKLFF. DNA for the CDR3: TGTGCCAGCAGTCCACGCCCCCGGAGTGAAAAACTGTTTTTT. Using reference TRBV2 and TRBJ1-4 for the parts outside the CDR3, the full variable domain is EPEVTQTPSHQVTQMGQEVILRCVPISNHLYFYWYRQILGQKVEFLVSFYNNEISEKSEIFDDQFSVERPDGSNFTLKIRSTKLEDSAMYFCASSPRPRSEKLFFGSGTQLSVL.

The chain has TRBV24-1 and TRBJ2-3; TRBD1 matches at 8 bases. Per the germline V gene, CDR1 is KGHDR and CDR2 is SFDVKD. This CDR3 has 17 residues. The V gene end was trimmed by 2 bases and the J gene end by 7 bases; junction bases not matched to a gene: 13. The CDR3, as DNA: TGTGCCACCAGTGATTCCTTTGTGGACAGGGAGTTACATACGCAGTATTTT. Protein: CATSDSFVDRELHTQYF.

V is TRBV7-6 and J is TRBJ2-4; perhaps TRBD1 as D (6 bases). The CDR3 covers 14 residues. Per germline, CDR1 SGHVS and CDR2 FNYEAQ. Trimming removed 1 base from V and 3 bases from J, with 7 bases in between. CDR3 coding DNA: TGTGCCAGCAGCTTAGGGGGACACAAAAACATTCAGTACTTC. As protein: CASSLGGHKNIQYF. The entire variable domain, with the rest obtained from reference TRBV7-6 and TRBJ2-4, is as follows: GAGVSQSPRYKVTKRGQDVALRCDPISGHVSLYWYRQALGQGPEFLTYFNYEAQQDKSGLPNDRFSAERPEGSISTLTIQRTEQRDSAMYRCASSLGGHKNIQYFGAGTRLSVL.

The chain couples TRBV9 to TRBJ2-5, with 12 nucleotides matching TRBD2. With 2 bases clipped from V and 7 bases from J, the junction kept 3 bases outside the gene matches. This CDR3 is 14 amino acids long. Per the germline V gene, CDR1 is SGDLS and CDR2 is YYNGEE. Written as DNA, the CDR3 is TGTGCCAGCAGCGTCGGGGGACTAGCGGGGACCCAGTACTTC. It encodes CASSVGGLAGTQYF.

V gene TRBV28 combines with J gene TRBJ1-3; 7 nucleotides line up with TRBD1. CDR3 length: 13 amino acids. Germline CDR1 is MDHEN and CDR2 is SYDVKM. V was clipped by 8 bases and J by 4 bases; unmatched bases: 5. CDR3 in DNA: TGTGCCAGCGTACAGGGGAACGGAAACACCATATATTTT. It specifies CASVQGNGNTIYF.

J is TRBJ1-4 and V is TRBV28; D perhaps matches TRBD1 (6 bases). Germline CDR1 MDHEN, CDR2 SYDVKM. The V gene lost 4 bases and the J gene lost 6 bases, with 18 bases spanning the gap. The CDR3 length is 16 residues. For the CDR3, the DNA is TGTGCCAGCAGTTCAGCACAGGGAGTCAGAGATGAAAAACTGTTTTTT. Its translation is CASSSAQGVRDEKLFF.

CDR3: CASSLDPVEFYGYTF. CDR3 bases: TGCGCCAGCAGCTTGGATCCGGTTGAGTTTTATGGCTACACCTTC. This chain connects TRBV5-1 to TRBJ1-2; D not resolved. Per germline, CDR1 SGHRS and CDR2 YFSETQ. This CDR3 is built from 15 residues. The V end was cut by 0 bases, the J end by 5 bases, with 14 bases between.

The CDR3 sequence: CAWINRGRGRYSNQPQHF. CDR3 coding DNA: TGTGCCTGGATAAACAGGGGTCGGGGGCGGTATAGCAATCAGCCCCAGCATTTT. The V gene is TRBV30, the J gene TRBJ1-5, with TRBD1 matching over 7 bases. The germline V gene encodes CDR1 GTSNPN and CDR2 SVGIG (reference sequence). The CDR3 covers 18 residues. Unmatched junction bases numbered 15, after V lost 4 bases and J lost 0 bases.

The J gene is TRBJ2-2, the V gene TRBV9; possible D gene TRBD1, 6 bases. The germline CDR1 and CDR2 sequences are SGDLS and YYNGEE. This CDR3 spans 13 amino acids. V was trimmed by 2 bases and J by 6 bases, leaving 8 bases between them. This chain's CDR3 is CASSVRGAGELFF. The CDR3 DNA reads TGTGCCAGCAGCGTCAGGGGAGCCGGGGAGCTGTTTTTT. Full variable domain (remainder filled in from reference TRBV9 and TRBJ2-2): DSGVTQTPKHLITATGQRVTLRCSPRSGDLSVYWYQQSLDQGLQFLIQYYNGEERAKGNILERFSAQQFPDLHSELNLSSLELGDSALYFCASSVRGAGELFFGEGSRLTVL.

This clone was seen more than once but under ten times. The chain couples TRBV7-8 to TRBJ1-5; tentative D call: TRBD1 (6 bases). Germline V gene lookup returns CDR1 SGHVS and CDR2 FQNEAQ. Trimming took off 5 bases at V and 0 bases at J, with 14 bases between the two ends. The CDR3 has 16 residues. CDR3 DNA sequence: TGTGCCAGCAGCCCGACAGGTTCCTATAGCAATCAGCCCCAGCATTTT. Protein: CASSPTGSYSNQPQHF.